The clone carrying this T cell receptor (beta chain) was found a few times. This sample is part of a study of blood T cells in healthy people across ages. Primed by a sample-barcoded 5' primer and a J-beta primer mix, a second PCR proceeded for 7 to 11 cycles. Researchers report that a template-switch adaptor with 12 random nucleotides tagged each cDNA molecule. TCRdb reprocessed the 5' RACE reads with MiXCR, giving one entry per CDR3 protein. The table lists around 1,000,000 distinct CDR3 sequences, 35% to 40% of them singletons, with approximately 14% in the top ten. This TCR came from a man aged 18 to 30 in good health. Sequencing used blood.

For the CDR3, the DNA is TGTGCCAGCAGCCAAGGAGGGGTAGCGGGAGATACGCAGTATTTT. It codes for CASSQGGVAGDTQYF. The chain is built from TRBV3-1 and TRBJ2-3, with 7 bases identical to TRBD2. CDR1 LGHDT and CDR2 YNNKEL come from the germline V gene (reference sequence). This CDR3 region has 15 residues. V gave up 1 base and J gave up 5 bases; unmatched junction bases: 6.